Given below is one TCR beta chain in context. The sample is drawn from a study of control samples from healthy donors and cancer patients. Trimming removed 5 bases at V and 5 bases at J, with 15 bases between. Germline CDR1 reads SGHTA; CDR2 reads FQGNSA. CDR3 size: 14 residues. The protocol was immunoSEQ multiplex PCR, while the TCRdb copy is restricted to in-frame clones and leaves out a portion. The sample has around 99,000 clones; 80% to 90% are singletons. This TCR was sampled from a woman between 50 and 59 years old in good health. Sequenced input: blood. This sequence joins TRBV7-2 and TRBJ2-5; D not certain. CDR3 residues: CASSPPAPRETQYF. CDR3 DNA: TGTGCCAGCAGCCCCCCAGCTCCCCGGGAGACCCAGTACTTC.